One T cell receptor (beta chain) is described in this entry. Its specificity is not known. These data belong to a study of cytomegalovirus exposure and HLA in healthy donors. About the research overall: From donors who were HLA-typed, an early data release held approximately 91 million unique TCRs. Whole-study findings and limits: One variant, a missense change in DCLRE1C, was linked in a later analysis to TCR beta V- and J-gene trimming.

Healthy bone marrow donors made up the donor group. PCR employed 60 Vbeta and 13 Jbeta primers. Per the original data handling: Later reanalysis found about 80 million unique TCR beta chains, 10 million to 12 million of them shared. The table came from immunoSEQ multiplex PCR; TCRdb's copy has only in-frame clones and leaves some out. V and J calls plus clone size are reproduced from that table; the DNA served to infer D and trimming. This sample's clone table lists 150,000 to 200,000 clones. The germline gives CDR1 MNHEY, CDR2 SMNVEV (reference sequence). This CDR3 has 13 amino acids. Trimming shortened V by 2 bases and J by 5 bases, and 10 bases separated the two germline ends.

The V call is TRBV27, the J call TRBJ2-7, with a weak D call TRBD2 (5 bases). Sequencing was done on a sample of PBMCs. This TCR was recovered from a boy aged 10-17 years in good health and CMV-seronegative. The CDR3 here is CASSLGRGNEQYF. For the CDR3, the DNA is TGTGCCAGCAGTTTAGGGCGAGGGAACGAGCAGTACTTC.